These 2 T cell receptor beta chains originate from one sample sequenced in a study of early T cells in non-severe SARS-CoV-2 infection. From the 5' RACE reads, TCRdb called clonotypes with MiXCR, one entry per CDR3 protein. In the table there are 32,000 or so distinct CDR3 sequences, roughly 9.3% of which are singletons. Source material: whole blood. The receptor source for this set is an adult who was a healthcare worker with PCR-confirmed SARS-CoV-2 infection or an uninfected control (not recorded which).

This chain joins TRBV29-1 and TRBJ1-2; D remains unclear. Germline V CDR1 and CDR2: SQVTM, ANQGSEA. The CDR3 is 12 residues long. The V end lost 4 bases, the J end lost 4 bases, and 10 bases lay between the germline ends. DNA of the CDR3: TGCAGCGTTGGACTGACGACCTATGGCTACACCTTC. Encoded protein: CSVGLTTYGYTF.

This clonotype was observed at least ten times. The CDR3 region is CASSYGGSGANVLTF. CDR3 nucleotides: TGTGCCAGCAGTTACGGTGGCTCTGGGGCCAACGTCCTGACTTTC. The rearrangement uses TRBV6-5 and TRBJ2-6; D is ambiguous. The V gene lost 2 bases and the J gene lost 0 bases, with 5 bases spanning the gap. Looked up from germline, CDR1 is MNHEY and CDR2 is SVGAGI. CDR3 length equals 15 residues.